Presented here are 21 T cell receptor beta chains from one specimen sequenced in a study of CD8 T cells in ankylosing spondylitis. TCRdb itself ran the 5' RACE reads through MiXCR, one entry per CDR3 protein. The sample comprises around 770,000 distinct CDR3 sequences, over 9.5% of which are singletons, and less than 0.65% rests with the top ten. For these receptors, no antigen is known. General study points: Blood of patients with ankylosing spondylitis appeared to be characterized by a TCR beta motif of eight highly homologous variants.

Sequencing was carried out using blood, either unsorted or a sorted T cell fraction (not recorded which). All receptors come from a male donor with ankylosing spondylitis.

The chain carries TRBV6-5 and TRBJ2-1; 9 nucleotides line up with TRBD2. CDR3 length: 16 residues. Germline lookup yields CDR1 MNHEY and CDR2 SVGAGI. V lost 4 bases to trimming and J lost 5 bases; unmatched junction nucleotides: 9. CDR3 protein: CASSSTGTSPHNEQFF. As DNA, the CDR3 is TGTGCCAGCAGTTCCACAGGGACTAGCCCACACAATGAGCAGTTCTTC.

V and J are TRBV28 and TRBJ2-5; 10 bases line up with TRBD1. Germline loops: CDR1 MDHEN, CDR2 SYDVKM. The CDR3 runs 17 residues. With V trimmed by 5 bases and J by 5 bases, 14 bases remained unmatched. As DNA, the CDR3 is TGTGCCAGCAGTCCGAATACCGGGACAGGGGCGCGGGAGACCCAGTACTTC. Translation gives CASSPNTGTGARETQYF.

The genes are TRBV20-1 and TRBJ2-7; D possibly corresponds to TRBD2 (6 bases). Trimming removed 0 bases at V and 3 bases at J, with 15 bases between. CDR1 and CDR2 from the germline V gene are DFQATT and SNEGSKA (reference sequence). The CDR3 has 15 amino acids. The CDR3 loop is CSAREAGLRYYEQYF. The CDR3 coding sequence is TGCAGTGCTAGAGAGGCGGGGCTTCGCTACTACGAGCAGTACTTC.

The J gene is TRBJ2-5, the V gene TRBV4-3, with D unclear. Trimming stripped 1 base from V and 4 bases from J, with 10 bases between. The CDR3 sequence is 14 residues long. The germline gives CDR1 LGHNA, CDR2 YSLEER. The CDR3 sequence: CASSQVKGIETQYF. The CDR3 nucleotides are TGCGCCAGCAGCCAAGTTAAGGGAATAGAGACCCAGTACTTC.

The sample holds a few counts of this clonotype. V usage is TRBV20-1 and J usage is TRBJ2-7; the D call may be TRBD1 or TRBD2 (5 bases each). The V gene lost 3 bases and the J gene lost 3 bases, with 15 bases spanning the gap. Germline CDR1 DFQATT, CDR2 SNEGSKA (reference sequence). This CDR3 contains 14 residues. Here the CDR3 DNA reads TGCAGTGCTAGTGCCGGGACGGCTAGCTACGAGCAGTACTTC. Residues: CSASAGTASYEQYF.

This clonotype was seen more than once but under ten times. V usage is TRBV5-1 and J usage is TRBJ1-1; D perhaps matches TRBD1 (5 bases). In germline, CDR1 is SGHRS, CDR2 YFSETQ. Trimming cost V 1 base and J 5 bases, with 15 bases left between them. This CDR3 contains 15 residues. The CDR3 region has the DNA TGCGCCAGCAGCTTGCTACCCGGGGCGGAAACTGAAGCTTTCTTT. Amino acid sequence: CASSLLPGAETEAFF.

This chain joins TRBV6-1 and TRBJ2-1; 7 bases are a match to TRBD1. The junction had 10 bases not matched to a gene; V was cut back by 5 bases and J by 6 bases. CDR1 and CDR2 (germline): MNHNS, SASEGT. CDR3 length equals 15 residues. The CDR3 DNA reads TGTGCCAGCAGTATCACAGGGGCGGGCATCAATGAGCAGTTCTTC. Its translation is CASSITGAGINEQFF.

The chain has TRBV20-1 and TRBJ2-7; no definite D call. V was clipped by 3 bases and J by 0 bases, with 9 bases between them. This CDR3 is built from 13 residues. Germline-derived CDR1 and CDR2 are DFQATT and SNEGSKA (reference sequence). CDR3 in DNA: TGCAGTGCTAGGATCTCCAGCTCCTACGAGCAGTACTTC. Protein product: CSARISSSYEQYF.

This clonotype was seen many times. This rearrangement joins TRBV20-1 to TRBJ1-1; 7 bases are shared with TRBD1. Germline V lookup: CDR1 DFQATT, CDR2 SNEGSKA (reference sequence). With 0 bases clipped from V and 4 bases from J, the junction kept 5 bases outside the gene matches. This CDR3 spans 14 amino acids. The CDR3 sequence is CSARDSQGSTEAFF. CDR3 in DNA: TGCAGTGCTAGAGATTCACAGGGGAGCACTGAAGCTTTCTTT.

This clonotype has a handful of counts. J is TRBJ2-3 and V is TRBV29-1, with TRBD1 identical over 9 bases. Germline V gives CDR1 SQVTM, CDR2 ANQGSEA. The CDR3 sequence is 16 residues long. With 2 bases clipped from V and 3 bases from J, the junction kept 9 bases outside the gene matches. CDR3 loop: CSVERVQGAGTDTQYF. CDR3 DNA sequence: TGCAGCGTTGAAAGGGTACAGGGGGCCGGAACAGATACGCAGTATTTT.

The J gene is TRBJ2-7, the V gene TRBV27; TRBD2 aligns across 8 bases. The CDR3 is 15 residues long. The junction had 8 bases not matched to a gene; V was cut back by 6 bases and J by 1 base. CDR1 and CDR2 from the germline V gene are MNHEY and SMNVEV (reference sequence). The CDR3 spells CASRRTGGRSYEQYF. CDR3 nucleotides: TGTGCCAGCAGAAGAACGGGAGGGCGGTCCTACGAGCAGTACTTC.

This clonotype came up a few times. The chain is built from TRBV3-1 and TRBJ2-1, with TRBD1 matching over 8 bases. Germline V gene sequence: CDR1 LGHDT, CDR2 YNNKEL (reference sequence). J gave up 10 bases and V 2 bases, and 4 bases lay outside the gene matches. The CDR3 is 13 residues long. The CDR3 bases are TGTGCCAGCAGCCAATTAGGACAGGGAGAGCAGTTCTTC. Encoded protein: CASSQLGQGEQFF.

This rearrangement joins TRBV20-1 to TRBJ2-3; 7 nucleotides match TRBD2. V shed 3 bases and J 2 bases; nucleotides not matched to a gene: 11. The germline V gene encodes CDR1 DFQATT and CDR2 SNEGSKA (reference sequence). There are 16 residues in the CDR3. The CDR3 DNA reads TGCAGTGCTAGGTTCGGGGCGGGAGTATCCACAGATACGCAGTATTTT. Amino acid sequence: CSARFGAGVSTDTQYF.

The CDR3 sequence is CASTPTLDSYNEQFF. CDR3 coding DNA: TGTGCCAGCACCCCCACCCTGGACAGCTATAATGAGCAGTTCTTC. This chain joins TRBV7-2 and TRBJ2-1, with D possibly being TRBD1 (6 bases). Trimming stripped 7 bases from V and 7 bases from J, with 20 bases between. This CDR3 comprises 15 residues. CDR1 SGHTA and CDR2 FQGNSA come from the germline V gene.

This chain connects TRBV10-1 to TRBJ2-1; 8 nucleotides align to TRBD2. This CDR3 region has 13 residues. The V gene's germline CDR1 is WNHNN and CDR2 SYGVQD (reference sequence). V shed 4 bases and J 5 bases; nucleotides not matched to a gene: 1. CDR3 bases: TGCGCCAGCAGTGCGGGGGGGAACAATGAGCAGTTCTTC. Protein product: CASSAGGNNEQFF.

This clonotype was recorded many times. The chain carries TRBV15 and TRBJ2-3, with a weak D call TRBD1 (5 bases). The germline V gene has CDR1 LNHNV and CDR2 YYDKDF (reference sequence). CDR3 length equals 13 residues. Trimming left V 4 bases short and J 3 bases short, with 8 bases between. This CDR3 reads CATSKKGTDTQYF. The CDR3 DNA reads TGTGCCACCAGCAAAAAGGGGACAGATACGCAGTATTTT.

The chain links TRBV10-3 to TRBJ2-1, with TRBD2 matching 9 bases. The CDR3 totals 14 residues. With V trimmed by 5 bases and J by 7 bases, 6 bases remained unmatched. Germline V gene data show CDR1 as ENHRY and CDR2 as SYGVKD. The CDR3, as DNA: TGTGCCATCAGTAGCGGGGGGCCCTTAAATGAGCAGTTCTTC. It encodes CAISSGGPLNEQFF.

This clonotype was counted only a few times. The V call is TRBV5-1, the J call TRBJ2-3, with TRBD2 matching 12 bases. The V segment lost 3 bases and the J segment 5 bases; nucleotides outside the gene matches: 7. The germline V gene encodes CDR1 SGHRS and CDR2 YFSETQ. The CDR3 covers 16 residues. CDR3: CASSSLLAGGKDTQYF. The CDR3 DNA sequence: TGCGCCAGCAGCTCATTACTAGCGGGGGGCAAAGATACGCAGTATTTT.

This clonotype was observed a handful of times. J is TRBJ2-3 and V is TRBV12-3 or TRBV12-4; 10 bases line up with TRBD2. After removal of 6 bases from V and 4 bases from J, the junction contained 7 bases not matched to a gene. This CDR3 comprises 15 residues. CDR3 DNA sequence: TGTGCCAGCAGCCGAATAGCGGGAGGCCCAGATACGCAGTATTTT. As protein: CASSRIAGGPDTQYF.

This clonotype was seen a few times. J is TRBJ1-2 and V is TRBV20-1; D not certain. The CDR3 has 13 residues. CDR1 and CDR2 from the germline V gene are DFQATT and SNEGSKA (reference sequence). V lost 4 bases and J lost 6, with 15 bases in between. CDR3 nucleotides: TGCAGTGCTATGGACCAACTCGGGAATGGCTACACCTTC. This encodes CSAMDQLGNGYTF.

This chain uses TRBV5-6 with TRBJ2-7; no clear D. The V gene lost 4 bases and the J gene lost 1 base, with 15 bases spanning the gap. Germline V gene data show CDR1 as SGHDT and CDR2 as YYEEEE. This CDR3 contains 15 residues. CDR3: CASSIRVLPSYEQYF. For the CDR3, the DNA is TGTGCCAGCAGCATCCGGGTCTTACCTTCCTACGAGCAGTACTTC.